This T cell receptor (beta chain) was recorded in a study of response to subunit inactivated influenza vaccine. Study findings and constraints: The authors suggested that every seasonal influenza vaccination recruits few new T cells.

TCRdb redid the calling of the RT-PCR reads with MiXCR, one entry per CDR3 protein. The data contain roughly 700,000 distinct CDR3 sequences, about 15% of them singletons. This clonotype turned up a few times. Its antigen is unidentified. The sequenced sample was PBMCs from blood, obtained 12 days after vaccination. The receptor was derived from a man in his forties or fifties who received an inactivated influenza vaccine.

This CDR3 is CASSYGDPYNEKLFF. The CDR3 nucleotides read TGTGCCAGCAGTTACGGTGACCCCTATAATGAAAAACTGTTTTTT. The V gene is TRBV6-5, the J gene TRBJ1-4; D is undetermined. Trimming took 2 bases from V and 4 from J, leaving 11 bases between them. The germline V gene has CDR1 MNHEY and CDR2 SVGAGI. The CDR3 covers 15 residues.